What follows describes a single T cell receptor (beta chain). Its specificity is not known. The entry originates in a study of monozygotic twins with cystic fibrosis. The wider study: Libraries were built from 3 to 3.5 micrograms of fragmented DNA using about 16 PCR cycles.

Broader study findings: Low clonality (median around 0.0096) suggested a mostly naive repertoire. V usage most resembled the co-twin in 13 of 16 pairs.

Some clones are missing from TCRdb's copy, which holds only in-frame ones; the method was immunoSEQ multiplex PCR. The sample carries fewer than 30,000 clones, 90% recorded once. The V end was cut by 3 bases, the J end by 8 bases, with 8 bases between. The V gene's germline CDR1 is SGHNT and CDR2 YENEEA. This CDR3 comprises 12 residues. The specimen was blood. This chain uses TRBV11-3 with TRBJ2-1, with TRBD1 as a possible D gene (6 bases). The clonotype was recovered from a girl aged 2 to 10 with cystic fibrosis. CDR3 region: CASSFKGDEQFF. The CDR3 DNA follows: TGTGCCAGCAGCTTCAAGGGGGATGAGCAGTTCTTC. Complete variable domain (other parts from reference TRBV11-3 and TRBJ2-1): EAGVVQSPRYKIIEKKQPVAFWCNPISGHNTLYWYLQNLGQGPELLIRYENEEAVDDSQLPKDRFSAERLKGVDSTLKIQPAELGDSAVYLCASSFKGDEQFFGPGTRLTVL.